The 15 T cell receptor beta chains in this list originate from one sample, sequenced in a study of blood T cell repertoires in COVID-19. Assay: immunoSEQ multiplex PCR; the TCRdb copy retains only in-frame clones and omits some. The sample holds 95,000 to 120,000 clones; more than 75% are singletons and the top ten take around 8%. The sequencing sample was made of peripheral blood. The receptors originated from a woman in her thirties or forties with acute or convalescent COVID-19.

As DNA, the CDR3 is TGTGCCAGCAGGCGACTCCGACAGGACCAAGAGACCCAGTACTTC. Its protein is CASRRLRQDQETQYF. V usage is TRBV7-6 and J usage is TRBJ2-5, with D possibly matching TRBD1 (6 bases). The CDR3 covers 15 residues. V lost 6 bases and J 0 bases, leaving 14 bases between the germline ends. Per the germline V gene, CDR1 is SGHVS and CDR2 is FNYEAQ. The variable domain in full, completed from reference TRBV7-6 and TRBJ2-5, reads GAGVSQSPRYKVTKRGQDVALRCDPISGHVSLYWYRQALGQGPEFLTYFNYEAQQDKSGLPNDRFSAERPEGSISTLTIQRTEQRDSAMYRCASRRLRQDQETQYFGPGTRLLVL.

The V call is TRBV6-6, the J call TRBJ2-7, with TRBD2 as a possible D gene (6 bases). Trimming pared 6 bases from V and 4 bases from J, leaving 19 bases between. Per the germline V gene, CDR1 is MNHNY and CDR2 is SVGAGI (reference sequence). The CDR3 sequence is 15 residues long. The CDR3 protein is CASSEGLPAGYEQYF. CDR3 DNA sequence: TGTGCCAGCAGCGAGGGTCTCCCGGCGGGATACGAGCAGTACTTC.

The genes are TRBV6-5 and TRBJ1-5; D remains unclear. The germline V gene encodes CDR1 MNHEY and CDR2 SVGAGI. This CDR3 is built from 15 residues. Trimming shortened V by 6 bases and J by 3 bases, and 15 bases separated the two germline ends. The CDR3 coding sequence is TGTGCCAGCAGGGTATCGACGGAGTCCAATCAGCCCCAGCATTTT. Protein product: CASRVSTESNQPQHF.

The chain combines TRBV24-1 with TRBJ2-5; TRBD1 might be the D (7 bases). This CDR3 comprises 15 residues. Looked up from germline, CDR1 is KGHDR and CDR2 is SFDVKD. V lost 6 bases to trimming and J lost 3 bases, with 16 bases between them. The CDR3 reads CATSRGRQGEETQYF. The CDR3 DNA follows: TGTGCCACCAGTCGGGGGAGGCAGGGGGAAGAGACCCAGTACTTC.

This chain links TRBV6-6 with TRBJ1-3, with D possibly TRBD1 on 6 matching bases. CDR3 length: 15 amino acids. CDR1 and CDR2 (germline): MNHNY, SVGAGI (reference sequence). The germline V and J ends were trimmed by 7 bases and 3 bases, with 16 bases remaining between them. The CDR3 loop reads CASTPDSGRGNTIYF. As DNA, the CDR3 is TGTGCCAGCACCCCGGACAGCGGACGTGGAAACACCATATATTTT.

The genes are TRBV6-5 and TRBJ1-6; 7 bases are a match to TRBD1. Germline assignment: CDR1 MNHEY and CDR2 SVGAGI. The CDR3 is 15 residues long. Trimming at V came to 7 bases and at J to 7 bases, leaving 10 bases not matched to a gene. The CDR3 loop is CASKLHGTENSPLHF. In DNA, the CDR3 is TGTGCCAGCAAACTACACGGGACAGAGAATTCACCCCTCCACTTT.

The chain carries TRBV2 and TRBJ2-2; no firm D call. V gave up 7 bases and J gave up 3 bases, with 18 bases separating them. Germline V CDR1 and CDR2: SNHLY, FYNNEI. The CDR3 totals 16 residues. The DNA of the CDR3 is TGTGCCAGCACCCAGTTAGGTGGCGGCTACACCGGGGAGCTGTTTTTT. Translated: CASTQLGGGYTGELFF.

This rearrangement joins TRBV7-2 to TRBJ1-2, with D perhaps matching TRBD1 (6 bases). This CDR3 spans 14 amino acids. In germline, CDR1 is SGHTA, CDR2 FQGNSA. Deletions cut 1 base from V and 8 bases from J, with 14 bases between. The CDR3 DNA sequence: TGTGCCAGCAGCTTAGGAACGCAGGGGAAAGGCTACACCTTC. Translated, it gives CASSLGTQGKGYTF.

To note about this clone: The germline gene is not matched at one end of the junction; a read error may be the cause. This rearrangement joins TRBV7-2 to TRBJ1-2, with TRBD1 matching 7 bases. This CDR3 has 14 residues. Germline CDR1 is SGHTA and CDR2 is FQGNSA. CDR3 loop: CASSLVEGTVVNDF. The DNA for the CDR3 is TGTGCCAGCAGCTTAGTGGAGGGGACAGTCGTGAACGACTTC. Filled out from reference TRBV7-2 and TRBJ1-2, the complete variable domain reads GAGVSQSPSNKVTEKGKDVELRCDPISGHTALYWYRQSLGQGLEFLIYFQGNSAPDKSGLPSDRFSAERTGGSVSTLTIQRTQQEDSAVYLCASSLVEGTVVNDFGSGTRLTVV.

CDR3 region: CASSFGGGAPYEQYF. DNA for the CDR3: TGTGCCAGCAGCTTTGGCGGGGGGGCCCCCTACGAGCAGTACTTC. The chain joins TRBV7-2 to TRBJ2-7, with 9 nucleotides matching TRBD2. With V trimmed by 3 bases and J by 2 bases, 5 bases remained unmatched. Germline V gene lookup returns CDR1 SGHTA and CDR2 FQGNSA. This CDR3 spans 15 amino acids.

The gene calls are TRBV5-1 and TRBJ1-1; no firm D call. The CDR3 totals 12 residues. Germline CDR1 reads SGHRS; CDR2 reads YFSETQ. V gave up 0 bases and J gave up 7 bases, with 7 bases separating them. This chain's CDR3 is CASSLVGLEAFF. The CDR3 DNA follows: TGCGCCAGCAGCTTGGTTGGGCTTGAAGCTTTCTTT.

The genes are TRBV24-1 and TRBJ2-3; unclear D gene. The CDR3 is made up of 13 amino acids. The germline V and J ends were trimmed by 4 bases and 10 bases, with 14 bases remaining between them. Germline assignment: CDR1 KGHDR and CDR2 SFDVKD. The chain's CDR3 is CATSEAGFPAQYF. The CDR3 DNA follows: TGTGCCACCAGTGAAGCAGGATTTCCGGCGCAGTATTTT.

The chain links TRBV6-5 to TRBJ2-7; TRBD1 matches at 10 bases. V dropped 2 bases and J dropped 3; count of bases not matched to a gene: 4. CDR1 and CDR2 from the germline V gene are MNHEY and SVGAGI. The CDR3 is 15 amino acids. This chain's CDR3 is CASSYRDRGVYEQYF. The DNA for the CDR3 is TGTGCCAGCAGTTACAGGGACAGGGGTGTCTACGAGCAGTACTTC.

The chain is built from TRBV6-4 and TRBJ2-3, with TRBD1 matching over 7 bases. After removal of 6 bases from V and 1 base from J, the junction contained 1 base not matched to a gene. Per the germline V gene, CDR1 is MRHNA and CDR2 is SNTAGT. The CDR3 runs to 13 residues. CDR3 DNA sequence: TGTGCCAGCAGGGGGACAGGCACAGATACGCAGTATTTT. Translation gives CASRGTGTDTQYF.

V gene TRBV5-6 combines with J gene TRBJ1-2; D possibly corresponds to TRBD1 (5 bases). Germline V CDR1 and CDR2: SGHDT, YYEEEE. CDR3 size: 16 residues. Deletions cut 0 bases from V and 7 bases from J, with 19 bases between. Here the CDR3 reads CASSLVSDSGRGGYTF. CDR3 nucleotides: TGTGCCAGCAGCTTGGTCTCTGACTCAGGGCGCGGTGGCTACACCTTC.